This is a list of T cell receptor beta chains from one sample in a study of neurological immune-mediated disorders. TCRdb processed the 5' RACE reads anew with MiXCR; each CDR3 protein has one entry. This sample carries about 18,000 distinct CDR3 sequences, roughly 10% of them seen once, and the ten largest clones take just under 30%. The sample comprised CD8+ T cells from blood. Every receptor here comes from a woman aged 45-60 years in good health. Both conserved end residues are part of each CDR3. A D gene is named only where the DNA matches it firmly. Clone size is stated in some rows and not others, as once, few, many or a class when expanded.

TRBJ1-1,TRBV25-1,many,-,TGTGCCAGCAGGGGGACTGAAGCTTTCTTT,CASRGTEAFF
TRBJ2-7,TRBV5-1,many,-,TGCGCCAACCCAGACATCTCCTACGAGCAGTACTTC,CANPDISYEQYF
TRBJ2-7,TRBV4-3,many,TRBD2,TGCGCCAGCAGCCAAGATGTAGCCAGCGGGATCTCCTACGAGCAGTACTTC,CASSQDVASGISYEQYF
TRBJ2-1,TRBV20-1,few,-,TGCAGTGCTACGGAGCTAGAGACCAATGAGCAGTTCTTC,CSATELETNEQFF
TRBJ2-1,TRBV4-1,many,-,TGCGCCAGCAGCGCGACCGCTCTCGGTGAGCAGTTCTTC,CASSATALGEQFF
TRBJ2-1,TRBV9,medium-sized,-,TGTGCCAGCAGCGCCTGGACGTGGCCTGCCTACAATGAGCAGTTCTTC,CASSAWTWPAYNEQFF
TRBJ1-1,TRBV28,many,-,TGTGCCAGCAGTGCTCAGGGACCCAACACTGAAGCTTTCTTT,CASSAQGPNTEAFF
TRBJ2-7,TRBV5-1,many,-,TGCGCCAGCAGCTTGGTGCGGGGTTTCGAGCAGTACTTC,CASSLVRGFEQYF
TRBJ1-1,TRBV5-5,many,-,TGTGCCTACCACGAGGGGACTGAAGCTTTCTTT,CAYHEGTEAFF
TRBJ2-2,TRBV29-1,few,TRBD1,TGCAGCTCAAAGACAGGGGTCGACACCGGGGAGCTGTTTTTT,CSSKTGVDTGELFF
TRBJ1-4,TRBV7-2,many,TRBD1,TGTGCCAGCAGCTATGTGCCCCCGACAGGGAATGAAAAACTGTTTTTT,CASSYVPPTGNEKLFF
TRBJ2-7,TRBV28,many,-,TGTGCCAGCAGTTTACCCCCGGGACTCCTTATCTCCTACGAGCAGTACTTC,CASSLPPGLLISYEQYF
TRBJ1-5,TRBV5-6,many,TRBD1,TGTGCCAGCAGCTTGGGGACAGGGGGAAATCGCAATCAGCCCCAGCATTTT,CASSLGTGGNRNQPQHF
TRBJ2-7,TRBV19,many,-,TGTGCCAGTAGTACAGCGCGCTCCTACGAGCAGTACTTC,CASSTARSYEQYF
TRBJ2-6,TRBV5-5,-,TRBD2,TGTGCCAGCAACTCCTCGGGACTAGCGGGAGCTTTTGGGGCCAACGTCCTGACTTTC,CASNSSGLAGAFGANVLTF
TRBJ2-1,TRBV20-1,many,TRBD2,TGCAGTGCTAAGCACCTAGCGGGAGGGCCCCATGAGCAGTTCTTC,CSAKHLAGGPHEQFF
TRBJ1-6,TRBV29-1,many,TRBD1,TGCAGCGCAGGGGGGACATTTGTCTCACCCCTCCACTTT,CSAGGTFVSPLHF
TRBJ2-7,TRBV5-5,many,TRBD1,TGTGCCAGCAGCACGACAGGGTACGCAACAACCTACGAGCAGTACTTC,CASSTTGYATTYEQYF
TRBJ2-1,TRBV14,many,-,TGTGCCAGCAGCCAAGAACCCCTTGGGCAGGGCAATGAGCAGTTCTTC,CASSQEPLGQGNEQFF
TRBJ2-7,TRBV20-1,many,TRBD1,TGCAGTGCTTTCTCACTAACGGGACAGACCTACGAGCAGTACTTC,CSAFSLTGQTYEQYF
TRBJ1-6,TRBV14,many,-,TGTGCCAGCAGCCAACCAGGGTATTCACCCCTCCACTTT,CASSQPGYSPLHF
TRBJ1-2,TRBV4-1,many,TRBD1,TGCGCCAGCAGCCAACCATTTGACAGGGGGCTTTTGGAAGGCTACACCTTC,CASSQPFDRGLLEGYTF
TRBJ2-2,TRBV25-1,many,-,TGTGCCAGCAGTGCACCAGGGAGCACCGGGGAGCTGTTTTTT,CASSAPGSTGELFF
TRBJ1-5,TRBV5-1,many,-,TGCGCCAGCAGCTTGGAAACGGGAGGCAATCAGCCCCAGCATTTT,CASSLETGGNQPQHF
TRBJ1-1,TRBV19,many,-,TGTGCCAGTAGTATAGTGACAAGCCGGACTGAAGCTTTCTTT,CASSIVTSRTEAFF
TRBJ2-1,TRBV19,many,TRBD2,TGTGCCAGTAGTATAGGGGCAGCGGGAGAGTTCTTC,CASSIGAAGEFF
TRBJ2-7,TRBV25-1,many,-,TGTGCCAGCAGTGGTGGACACGGAACTTCCTACGAGCAGTACTTC,CASSGGHGTSYEQYF